The 26 T cell receptor beta chains reported below all come from one sample, sequenced in a study of shared clonotypes between healthy human individuals. This table comes from immunoSEQ multiplex PCR, and its TCRdb copy is limited to in-frame clones, with some not included. The sample lists some 2,500,000 clones; 90% to 95% were seen once. Sequencing input: naive CD4+ T cells from PBMCs. Subset in this sample: CD45RA+ positively selected. Receptor source: a man in his late teens or twenties in good health. Some clones in this sample may be carry-over from other donors' samples.

Only a few counts were recorded for this clone. The identical CDR3 is also encoded by other nucleotide sequences in the sample. This chain connects TRBV27 to TRBJ2-2, with D possibly being TRBD1 (6 bases). The CDR3 runs 13 residues. V shed 10 bases and J shed 0 bases, with 9 bases lying between them. The germline gives CDR1 MNHEY, CDR2 SMNVEV (reference sequence). As DNA, the CDR3 is TGTGCCACCAGGGACACGAACACCGGGGAGCTGTTTTTT. Encoded protein: CATRDTNTGELFF.

This chain joins TRBV14 and TRBJ2-7; D possibly corresponds to TRBD2 (6 bases). The CDR3 is made up of 14 amino acids. The germline V gene encodes CDR1 SGHDN and CDR2 FVKESK. V lost 4 bases, J lost 0 bases, and 10 bases lay in between. The CDR3 coding sequence is TGTGCCAGCAGCCCGCAGACTAGCTCCTACGAGCAGTACTTC. Its protein is CASSPQTSSYEQYF.

The rearrangement uses TRBV2 and TRBJ2-3; TRBD2 might be the D (5 bases). The CDR3 spans 14 residues. V lost 3 bases and J lost 7, with 14 bases in between. The germline gives CDR1 SNHLY, CDR2 FYNNEI. CDR3 in DNA: TGTGCCAGCAGTGAGGTGGAGGCGAGGAATACGCAGTATTTT. Amino acids: CASSEVEARNTQYF. The full variable domain, rest sourced from reference TRBV2 and TRBJ2-3, is EPEVTQTPSHQVTQMGQEVILRCVPISNHLYFYWYRQILGQKVEFLVSFYNNEISEKSEIFDDQFSVERPDGSNFTLKIRSTKLEDSAMYFCASSEVEARNTQYFGPGTRLTVL.

In this sample, this clone turned up once. The gene calls are TRBV4-2 and TRBJ2-5; TRBD2 aligns across 7 bases. Losses at the gene ends were 4 bases for V and 5 bases for J; bases not matched to a gene: 10. CDR1 and CDR2 from the germline V gene are LGHNA and YNFKEQ. This CDR3 contains 15 residues. CDR3 region: CASSLRTSKGETQYF. CDR3 nucleotide sequence: TGTGCCAGCAGCCTTCGGACTAGTAAGGGGGAGACCCAGTACTTC.

In this sample, this clone turned up a few times. CDR3 bases: TGTGCCAGCAGTAAAGAGGGCGACTATGGCTACACCTTC. This gives the protein CASSKEGDYGYTF. V and J are TRBV6-4 and TRBJ1-2, with D unresolved. Germline V gene data show CDR1 as MRHNA and CDR2 as SNTAGT. Trimming took off 5 bases at V and 3 bases at J, with 10 bases between the two ends. This CDR3 contains 13 residues.

On this clone itself: Other DNA sequences in the same sample also yield this CDR3. The chain employs TRBV27 and TRBJ1-1; D is perhaps TRBD1 (6 bases). Trimming removed 1 base at V and 1 base at J, with 7 bases between. Germline V gene data show CDR1 as MNHEY and CDR2 as SMNVEV (reference sequence). The CDR3 has 14 amino acids. The CDR3 sequence is CASSLLGGNTEAFF. The CDR3 DNA is TGTGCCAGCAGTTTATTAGGGGGGAACACTGAAGCTTTCTTT.

The V gene is TRBV6-1, the J gene TRBJ2-7; 14 bases map to TRBD2. Germline-derived CDR1 and CDR2 are MNHNS and SASEGT. The CDR3 totals 15 residues. V lost 6 bases to trimming and J lost 3 bases; unmatched junction nucleotides: 4. CDR3 region: CASRGLAGDFYEQYF. The CDR3 region has the DNA TGTGCCAGCAGGGGACTAGCGGGAGACTTCTACGAGCAGTACTTC.

CDR3 protein: CASSPQGLINYGYTF. The CDR3 coding sequence is TGTGCCAGCTCACCACAGGGACTGATTAACTATGGCTACACCTTC. The chain uses TRBV18 and TRBJ1-2; a weak D match, TRBD1 (5 bases). The CDR3 consists of 15 residues. With 1 base removed from V and 1 base from J, the gap between germline ends came to 10 bases. The V gene's germline CDR1 is KGHSH and CDR2 LQKENI.

The chain couples TRBV6-4 to TRBJ2-7; D is uncertain. The CDR3 is 14 amino acids. The V gene's germline CDR1 is MRHNA and CDR2 SNTAGT. Trimming removed 3 bases at V and 6 bases at J, with 15 bases between. CDR3 residues: CASSEELGLGEQYF. In DNA, the CDR3 is TGTGCCAGCAGTGAAGAACTGGGCCTTGGCGAGCAGTACTTC.

In DNA, the CDR3 is TGCGCCAGCAGCCTACAGACACGGAACACTGAAGCTTTCTTT. Its translation: CASSLQTRNTEAFF. The chain couples TRBV5-1 to TRBJ1-1; D not resolved. Germline lookup yields CDR1 SGHRS and CDR2 YFSETQ. The length of the CDR3 is 14 residues. V dropped 4 bases and J dropped 1 base, with 11 bases sitting between them.

The V gene is TRBV27, the J gene TRBJ1-5; the match to TRBD1 covers 8 bases. This CDR3 comprises 16 residues. The junction had 12 bases not matched to a gene; V was cut back by 5 bases and J by 6 bases. The germline gives CDR1 MNHEY, CDR2 SMNVEV (reference sequence). DNA for the CDR3: TGTGCCAGCAGTCCACTCCCGGACAGGGAGCGTCAGCCCCAGCATTTT. Translated, it gives CASSPLPDRERQPQHF.

The chain carries TRBV5-1 and TRBJ2-1, with 14 bases that match TRBD2. Per the germline V gene, CDR1 is SGHRS and CDR2 is YFSETQ. The CDR3 length is 17 residues. V lost 3 bases, J lost 6 bases, and 8 bases stayed unmatched. The DNA for the CDR3 is TGCGCCAGCAGCTCGAATGCCGGGACTAGCGGGAGCAATGAGCAGTTCTTC. It yields the protein CASSSNAGTSGSNEQFF.

This clone appeared a single time. The rearrangement links TRBV10-1 to TRBJ2-2; D is perhaps TRBD1 (6 bases). Per germline, CDR1 WNHNN and CDR2 SYGVQD (reference sequence). V shed 6 bases and J shed 4 bases, with 15 bases lying between them. The CDR3 has 15 amino acids. DNA of the CDR3: TGCGCCAGCAGCCACACCACAGGGTTCACCGGGGAGCTGTTTTTT. Encoded protein: CASSHTTGFTGELFF.

Here the CDR3 reads CASRDQGMGTEAFF. DNA of the CDR3: TGCGCCAGCAGAGATCAGGGAATGGGCACTGAAGCTTTCTTT. V gene TRBV5-1 combines with J gene TRBJ1-1; D perhaps matches TRBD1 (5 bases). Germline CDR1 and CDR2: SGHRS and YFSETQ. CDR3 length: 14 residues. Trimming cost V 5 bases and J 4 bases, with 15 bases left between them.

A single count supports this clone. V is TRBV6-6 and J is TRBJ2-7, with TRBD1 matching 10 bases. There are 16 residues in the CDR3. The germline CDR1 and CDR2 sequences are MNHNY and SVGAGI (reference sequence). J gave up 0 bases and V 7 bases, and 9 bases lay outside the gene matches. CDR3 amino acids: CASTDRDRGSSYEQYF. Here the CDR3 DNA reads TGTGCCAGCACCGACCGGGACAGGGGTAGCTCCTACGAGCAGTACTTC.

The chain joins TRBV7-9 to TRBJ2-3; 7 nucleotides align to TRBD2. Unmatched junction bases numbered 6, after V lost 3 bases and J lost 0 bases. Germline loops: CDR1 SEHNR, CDR2 FQNEAQ (reference sequence). The length of the CDR3 is 16 residues. The CDR3, as DNA: TGTGCCAGCAGCTTCACCGGGACTATCAGCACAGATACGCAGTATTTT. Protein product: CASSFTGTISTDTQYF. The full variable domain, its missing parts supplied by reference TRBV7-9 and TRBJ2-3, is DTGVSQNPRHKITKRGQNVTFRCDPISEHNRLYWYRQTLGQGPEFLTYFQNEAQLEKSRLLSDRFSAERPKGSFSTLEIQRTEQGDSAMYLCASSFTGTISTDTQYFGPGTRLTVL.

The chain couples TRBV28 to TRBJ1-5; no clear D. V gave up 6 bases and J gave up 6 bases, with 18 bases separating them. CDR3 size: 15 residues. Germline CDR1 MDHEN, CDR2 SYDVKM. In DNA, the CDR3 is TGTGCCAGCAGCTCCATGGTCTCGGCGAGTCAGCCCCAGCATTTT. Amino acids: CASSSMVSASQPQHF. Using reference TRBV28 and TRBJ1-5 for the parts outside the CDR3, the full variable domain is DVKVTQSSRYLVKRTGEKVFLECVQDMDHENMFWYRQDPGLGLRLIYFSYDVKMKEKGDIPEGYSVSREKKERFSLILESASTNQTSMYLCASSSMVSASQPQHFGDGTRLSIL.

The gene calls are TRBV28 and TRBJ1-2, with 8 bases fitting TRBD1. The CDR3 totals 12 residues. CDR1 and CDR2 (germline): MDHEN, SYDVKM. J lost 13 bases, V lost 4 bases, and 8 bases had no gene match. The CDR3 bases are TGTGCCAGCAGTTATTCGACAGGGGTCAGCACCTTC. Translated: CASSYSTGVSTF.

The rearrangement joins TRBV18 to TRBJ2-2; D possibly corresponds to TRBD1 (5 bases). The CDR3 runs 16 residues. The V and J ends lost 6 bases and 0 bases respectively, with 14 bases between them. Germline values: CDR1 KGHSH, CDR2 LQKENI. CDR3 residues: CASSFQGIPNTGELFF. In nucleotides, the CDR3 is TGTGCCAGCTCGTTCCAGGGTATTCCGAACACCGGGGAGCTGTTTTTT.

As to this clone: The sample has other DNA sequences that encode this CDR3 too. J is TRBJ2-6 and V is TRBV6-5; D is unresolved. The CDR3 extends over 15 amino acids. Germline CDR1 and CDR2: MNHEY and SVGAGI. Trimming pared 3 bases from V and 1 base from J, leaving 7 bases between. CDR3 residues: CASSYGSSGANVLTF. CDR3 sequence (DNA): TGTGCCAGCAGTTATGGATCGTCTGGGGCCAACGTCCTGACTTTC.

V usage is TRBV6-6 and J usage is TRBJ2-5; D not certain. The germline CDR1 and CDR2 sequences are MNHNY and SVGAGI (reference sequence). V lost 6 bases, J lost 5 bases, and 13 bases lay in between. The CDR3 is 13 residues long. CDR3 sequence (DNA): TGTGCCAGCAGCCCCGGGTTGGGGGAGACCCAGTACTTC. Translating gives CASSPGLGETQYF.

The chain employs TRBV2 and TRBJ2-2, with D maybe TRBD2 (5 bases). V dropped 8 bases and J dropped 0 bases, with 10 bases sitting between them. Germline V gene lookup returns CDR1 SNHLY and CDR2 FYNNEI. The CDR3 contains 14 residues. The CDR3 is CASGDGANTGELFF. For the CDR3, the DNA is TGTGCCAGCGGAGACGGGGCGAACACCGGGGAGCTGTTTTTT.

The J gene is TRBJ2-1, the V gene TRBV5-5; no clear D. Germline V lookup: CDR1 SGHKS, CDR2 YYEKEE (reference sequence). CDR3 size: 16 residues. The V and J ends lost 1 base and 0 bases respectively, with 11 bases between them. CDR3 amino acids: CASSLRPLSSYNEQFF. CDR3 coding DNA: TGTGCCAGCAGCTTGAGACCGTTGAGCTCCTACAATGAGCAGTTCTTC.

This rearrangement joins TRBV5-1 to TRBJ2-1, with 7 bases matching TRBD2. The CDR3 runs 15 residues. Germline V gene lookup returns CDR1 SGHRS and CDR2 YFSETQ. V lost 0 bases to trimming and J lost 6 bases; unmatched junction nucleotides: 6. The CDR3 DNA is TGCGCCAGCAGCTTGGCCGCTAGCGGAGGCAATGAGCAGTTCTTC. It codes for CASSLAASGGNEQFF.

This rearrangement joins TRBV4-1 to TRBJ1-2; 8 bases align to TRBD1. V trimming: 1 base; J trimming: 3 bases; junction bases outside the gene matches: 7. The CDR3 length is 16 residues. Germline CDR1 reads MGHRA; CDR2 reads YSYEKL. CDR3 loop: CASSQAATGGDYGYTF. As DNA, the CDR3 is TGCGCCAGCAGCCAAGCCGCCACAGGGGGAGACTATGGCTACACCTTC.

This chain uses TRBV7-9 with TRBJ2-3; 8 bases map to TRBD2. The germline CDR1 and CDR2 sequences are SEHNR and FQNEAQ (reference sequence). V shed 3 bases, J shed 6 bases, and the junction held 8 bases outside the gene matches. CDR3 length equals 15 residues. For the CDR3, the DNA is TGTGCCAGCAGCTTCCGAGCGGGAGAAGGCGATACGCAGTATTTT. Translating gives CASSFRAGEGDTQYF. Combining the CDR3 with reference TRBV7-9 and TRBJ2-3 gives the whole variable domain DTGVSQNPRHKITKRGQNVTFRCDPISEHNRLYWYRQTLGQGPEFLTYFQNEAQLEKSRLLSDRFSAERPKGSFSTLEIQRTEQGDSAMYLCASSFRAGEGDTQYFGPGTRLTVL.